Listed below are T cell receptor beta chains from one sample, sequenced in a study of CD8 T cells in ankylosing spondylitis. TCRdb fed the 5' RACE reads into MiXCR, producing one record per CDR3 protein. Of about 52,000 distinct CDR3 sequences in the sample, 6.5% to 8% were seen once. The sequencing sample was made of blood, either unsorted or a sorted T cell fraction (not recorded which). The receptor set was obtained from a female donor with ankylosing spondylitis or in good health (not recorded which). Each CDR3 is given with its conserved first and last residue. Each record gives: D gene, J gene, V gene, clone size, CDR3 protein, CDR3 DNA. The D gene is left open where the match is weak. Only some rows state a clone size, as once, few, many or a class for expanded clones.

d_call: TRBD1
j_call: TRBJ2-1
v_call: TRBV18
clone_size: many
cdr3_aa: CASSHPGQGRNEQFF
cdr3_nt: TGTGCCAGCTCACACCCGGGACAGGGGAGAAATGAGCAGTTCTTC

d_call: NA
j_call: TRBJ1-4
v_call: TRBV2
clone_size: many
cdr3_aa: CASRRSGSAEKLFF
cdr3_nt: TGTGCCAGCAGACGTTCAGGTTCCGCCGAAAAACTGTTTTTT

d_call: NA
j_call: TRBJ2-1
v_call: TRBV7-3
clone_size: many
cdr3_aa: CASSLGQGLDNEQFF
cdr3_nt: TGTGCCAGCAGCTTAGGGCAGGGGCTCGACAATGAGCAGTTCTTC

d_call: NA
j_call: TRBJ1-1
v_call: TRBV5-1
clone_size: NA
cdr3_aa: CASSTIPDTEAFF
cdr3_nt: TGCGCCAGCAGCACTATACCCGACACTGAAGCTTTCTTT

d_call: NA
j_call: TRBJ1-4
v_call: TRBV7-8
clone_size: many
cdr3_aa: CASSLGNSANEKLFF
cdr3_nt: TGTGCCAGCAGCTTGGGGAACAGCGCTAATGAAAAACTGTTTTTT

d_call: NA
j_call: TRBJ1-1
v_call: TRBV6-5
clone_size: many
cdr3_aa: CASNRANTEAFF
cdr3_nt: TGTGCCAGCAACAGGGCGAACACTGAAGCTTTCTTT

d_call: NA
j_call: TRBJ1-2
v_call: TRBV5-1
clone_size: many
cdr3_aa: CASSPDSPYGYTF
cdr3_nt: TGCGCCAGCAGTCCGGACAGCCCCTATGGCTACACCTTC

d_call: TRBD1
j_call: TRBJ2-1
v_call: TRBV5-1
clone_size: many
cdr3_aa: CASSLGQGMGYNEQFF
cdr3_nt: TGCGCCAGCAGCTTGGGACAGGGGATGGGATACAATGAGCAGTTCTTC

d_call: NA
j_call: TRBJ2-3
v_call: TRBV20-1
clone_size: many
cdr3_aa: CSAPSSGDTQYF
cdr3_nt: TGCAGTGCTCCCTCCAGTGGTGATACGCAGTATTTT

d_call: NA
j_call: TRBJ2-7
v_call: TRBV21-1
clone_size: many
cdr3_aa: CASSPLRAPDF
cdr3_nt: TGTGCCAGCAGCCCTCTTCGGGCGCCCGACTTC

d_call: TRBD1
j_call: TRBJ1-1
v_call: TRBV5-1
clone_size: many
cdr3_aa: CASSWTGGANTEAFF
cdr3_nt: TGCGCCAGCAGCTGGACAGGGGGCGCGAACACTGAAGCTTTCTTT

d_call: NA
j_call: TRBJ2-5
v_call: TRBV20-1
clone_size: many
cdr3_aa: CSARDRVVWSRETQYF
cdr3_nt: TGCAGTGCTAGAGACCGTGTGGTATGGTCAAGAGAGACCCAGTACTTC

d_call: NA
j_call: TRBJ1-5
v_call: TRBV10-3
clone_size: many
cdr3_aa: CAISESTGVHQPQHF
cdr3_nt: TGTGCCATCAGTGAGTCGACGGGGGTACATCAGCCCCAGCATTTT

d_call: TRBD2
j_call: TRBJ2-1
v_call: TRBV6-5
clone_size: many
cdr3_aa: CASSYLAGWNEQFF
cdr3_nt: TGTGCCAGCAGTTATCTAGCGGGATGGAATGAGCAGTTCTTC

d_call: NA
j_call: TRBJ2-3
v_call: TRBV6-5
clone_size: many
cdr3_aa: CASSPDRAAQYF
cdr3_nt: TGTGCCAGCAGCCCGGACAGAGCGGCGCAGTATTTT

d_call: NA
j_call: TRBJ2-5
v_call: TRBV5-1
clone_size: many
cdr3_aa: CASSSGGIQETQYF
cdr3_nt: TGCGCCAGCAGCTCAGGGGGGATCCAAGAGACCCAGTACTTC

d_call: NA
j_call: TRBJ2-1
v_call: TRBV6-2/TRBV6-3
clone_size: few
cdr3_aa: CASSEGRKDNEQFF
cdr3_nt: TGTGCCAGCAGTGAGGGGAGGAAAGACAATGAGCAGTTCTTC

d_call: TRBD2
j_call: TRBJ2-3
v_call: TRBV10-2
clone_size: many
cdr3_aa: CASSWTSYTDTQYF
cdr3_nt: TGCGCCAGCAGTTGGACTAGCTACACAGATACGCAGTATTTT

d_call: NA
j_call: TRBJ2-1
v_call: TRBV4-1
clone_size: many
cdr3_aa: CASSQGAAGMIANEQFF
cdr3_nt: TGCGCCAGCAGCCAAGGAGCTGCAGGTATGATCGCCAATGAGCAGTTCTTC

d_call: NA
j_call: TRBJ1-4
v_call: TRBV24-1
clone_size: many
cdr3_aa: CATSEADGATNEKLFF
cdr3_nt: TGTGCCACCAGTGAAGCGGACGGAGCAACTAATGAAAAACTGTTTTTT

d_call: NA
j_call: TRBJ1-2
v_call: TRBV5-6
clone_size: many
cdr3_aa: CASNQQGLGYTF
cdr3_nt: TGTGCCAGCAACCAACAGGGTCTTGGCTACACCTTC

d_call: NA
j_call: TRBJ1-1
v_call: TRBV20-1
clone_size: many
cdr3_aa: CSASGGRGKEAFF
cdr3_nt: TGCAGTGCCTCCGGGGGTAGGGGGAAGGAAGCTTTCTTT

d_call: NA
j_call: TRBJ1-2
v_call: TRBV6-1
clone_size: many
cdr3_aa: CASRSSTGGLGGYTF
cdr3_nt: TGTGCCAGCAGATCTTCAACGGGGGGCTTGGGTGGCTACACCTTC

d_call: TRBD2
j_call: TRBJ2-2
v_call: TRBV3-1
clone_size: many
cdr3_aa: CASSPTSGGGAGELFF
cdr3_nt: TGTGCCAGCAGCCCGACTAGCGGGGGGGGAGCCGGGGAGCTGTTTTTT

d_call: NA
j_call: TRBJ1-4
v_call: TRBV20-1
clone_size: many
cdr3_aa: CSAKTGLTNEKLFF
cdr3_nt: TGCAGTGCTAAAACAGGCCTAACTAATGAAAAACTGTTTTTT

d_call: NA
j_call: TRBJ2-1
v_call: TRBV4-1
clone_size: many
cdr3_aa: CASSQGHSSYNEQFF
cdr3_nt: TGCGCCAGCAGCCAAGGGCACAGCTCCTACAATGAGCAGTTCTTC

d_call: NA
j_call: TRBJ1-4
v_call: TRBV7-2
clone_size: NA
cdr3_aa: CASSLSRGNEKLFF
cdr3_nt: TGTGCCAGCAGCTTATCCAGGGGTAATGAAAAACTGTTTTTT